The 23 T cell receptor beta chains below were found in one sample sequenced in a study of technical replicates of blood from several donors. The assay was immunoSEQ multiplex PCR, and TCRdb's table has in-frame clones only and misses some. Among 79,000 or so clones, around 90% were seen once, and the ten largest hold 0.2% to 0.25%. Material for sequencing was T cells isolated from PBMCs. These receptors were taken from a human donor in good health.

This chain connects TRBV9 to TRBJ2-7; 7 bases agree with TRBD2. V was clipped by 3 bases and J by 2 bases; unmatched bases: 11. This CDR3 contains 16 residues. Germline CDR1 SGDLS, CDR2 YYNGEE. CDR3 amino acids: CASSGPLASAAYEQYF. The CDR3 DNA sequence: TGTGCCAGCAGCGGGCCACTAGCGTCGGCCGCCTACGAGCAGTACTTC.

The chain uses TRBV4-2 and TRBJ1-1; 8 positions agree with TRBD1. This CDR3 contains 17 residues. From germline, CDR1 is LGHNA and CDR2 YNFKEQ. V was clipped by 4 bases and J by 6 bases; unmatched bases: 16. The CDR3 protein is CASSLPGGDRHDAEAFF. The CDR3 DNA reads TGTGCCAGCAGCCTCCCAGGGGGGGACAGGCATGATGCTGAAGCTTTCTTT.

This chain connects TRBV7-2 to TRBJ1-1; no definite D call. V was cut by 6 bases and J by 1 base, with 6 bases left in between. The CDR3 runs 12 residues. Germline values: CDR1 SGHTA, CDR2 FQGNSA. CDR3 amino acids: CASRTANTEAFF. The CDR3 coding sequence is TGTGCCAGCAGAACAGCGAACACTGAAGCTTTCTTT.

This clone showed up just once. This chain connects TRBV27 to TRBJ2-7; 11 nucleotides line up with TRBD2. J lost 4 bases, V lost 5 bases, and 7 bases had no gene match. The germline gives CDR1 MNHEY, CDR2 SMNVEV (reference sequence). This CDR3 is 15 amino acids long. CDR3 DNA sequence: TGTGCCAGCAGTCTAGGGTTAGCGGGGGGGTACGAGCAGTACTTC. It specifies CASSLGLAGGYEQYF.

The rearrangement links TRBV7-2 to TRBJ1-5; unclear D gene. Germline lookup yields CDR1 SGHTA and CDR2 FQGNSA. The V end lost 1 base, the J end lost 11 bases, and 15 bases lay between the germline ends. The CDR3 spans 14 residues. CDR3 amino acids: CASSLVLGSTAQHF. The CDR3 DNA follows: TGTGCCAGCAGCTTAGTCCTGGGTTCCACAGCCCAGCATTTT.

The rearrangement uses TRBV7-9 and TRBJ2-5, with 7 bases matching TRBD1. Per germline, CDR1 SEHNR and CDR2 FQNEAQ (reference sequence). Unmatched junction bases numbered 15, after V lost 4 bases and J lost 1 base. The CDR3 extends over 18 amino acids. The CDR3 nucleotides read TGTGCCAGCAGCTCCCCAAGGTCACGACAGGGCTTCCAAGAGACCCAGTACTTC. This codes for CASSSPRSRQGFQETQYF. Combining the CDR3 with reference TRBV7-9 and TRBJ2-5 gives the whole variable domain DTGVSQNPRHKITKRGQNVTFRCDPISEHNRLYWYRQTLGQGPEFLTYFQNEAQLEKSRLLSDRFSAERPKGSFSTLEIQRTEQGDSAMYLCASSSPRSRQGFQETQYFGPGTRLLVL.

The chain combines TRBV6-5 with TRBJ2-7, with 14 bases fitting TRBD2. The CDR3 sequence is 13 residues long. Trimming took 10 bases from V and 7 from J; bases not matched to a gene: 6. CDR1 and CDR2 (germline): MNHEY, SVGAGI. The CDR3 is CATRTSGGFEQYF. CDR3 nucleotides: TGTGCCACCAGGACTAGCGGGGGGTTTGAGCAGTACTTC.

The V call is TRBV30, the J call TRBJ1-5; perhaps TRBD1 as D (6 bases). The CDR3 covers 14 residues. Per the germline V gene, CDR1 is GTSNPN and CDR2 is SVGIG (reference sequence). With 0 bases removed from V and 6 bases from J, the gap between germline ends came to 12 bases. The chain's CDR3 is CAWSVKGGSQPQHF. Here the CDR3 DNA reads TGTGCCTGGAGTGTTAAGGGGGGGAGTCAGCCCCAGCATTTT.

The rearrangement links TRBV11-3 to TRBJ2-1; unclear D gene. CDR3 length: 16 amino acids. V lost 5 bases to trimming and J lost 5 bases, with 19 bases between them. Germline CDR1 is SGHNT and CDR2 is YENEEA. CDR3 sequence (DNA): TGTGCCAGCAGCCTCAGAACCCCGGGTCTAAACAATGAGCAGTTCTTC. Encoded protein: CASSLRTPGLNNEQFF.

The CDR3 DNA reads TGTGCCAGCAGTTACCGGACACCCCAGGAAAGCGAGCAGTACTTC. It encodes CASSYRTPQESEQYF. The J gene is TRBJ2-7, the V gene TRBV6-6, with D perhaps TRBD1 (5 bases). The CDR3 consists of 15 residues. V was trimmed by 2 bases and J by 6 bases, leaving 17 bases between them. CDR1 and CDR2 (germline): MNHNY, SVGAGI (reference sequence).

The chain is built from TRBV14 and TRBJ2-3; possibly TRBD2 for D (6 bases). Germline V gene lookup returns CDR1 SGHDN and CDR2 FVKESK. The V gene lost 1 base and the J gene lost 2 bases, with 13 bases spanning the gap. The CDR3 runs to 16 residues. For the CDR3, the DNA is TGTGCCAGCAGCCAAGTTTGGAGCGGGTCCACAGATACGCAGTATTTT. It is translated as CASSQVWSGSTDTQYF.

V and J are TRBV7-9 and TRBJ1-5, with unresolved D. This CDR3 is 16 amino acids long. V gave up 1 base and J gave up 5 bases, with 15 bases separating them. Germline values: CDR1 SEHNR, CDR2 FQNEAQ (reference sequence). CDR3 bases: TGTGCCAGCAGCTTAGTGTCTGAGCAGCGCTATCAGCCCCAGCATTTT. Translating it yields CASSLVSEQRYQPQHF. The variable domain in full, with the rest retrieved from reference TRBV7-9 and TRBJ1-5, is DTGVSQNPRHKITKRGQNVTFRCDPISEHNRLYWYRQTLGQGPEFLTYFQNEAQLEKSRLLSDRFSAERPKGSFSTLEIQRTEQGDSAMYLCASSLVSEQRYQPQHFGDGTRLSIL.

The chain uses TRBV5-1 and TRBJ1-6; TRBD1 agrees at 7 bases. Unmatched junction bases numbered 8, after V lost 7 bases and J lost 7 bases. The CDR3 consists of 14 residues. The germline V gene encodes CDR1 SGHRS and CDR2 YFSETQ. The DNA for the CDR3 is TGCGCCAGCTCCCACGGGACAGCCAATTCACCCCTCCACTTT. This translates into CASSHGTANSPLHF.

This rearrangement joins TRBV29-1 to TRBJ2-2; TRBD2 might be the D (5 bases). The CDR3 totals 13 residues. The ends were cut back, 6 bases at V and 0 bases at J, with 8 bases in the middle. Germline V lookup: CDR1 SQVTM, CDR2 ANQGSEA. The CDR3 DNA reads as TGCAGCGTGGCGGGTCCGAACACCGGGGAGCTGTTTTTT. Translation: CSVAGPNTGELFF.

This chain links TRBV7-2 with TRBJ2-7; D might be TRBD1 (6 bases). CDR3 size: 17 residues. Per the germline V gene, CDR1 is SGHTA and CDR2 is FQGNSA. V gave up 4 bases and J gave up 4 bases, with 23 bases separating them. CDR3 protein: CASSSPTTGPMRYEQYF. In DNA form, the CDR3 reads TGTGCCAGCAGCTCCCCAACCACAGGGCCCATGCGATACGAGCAGTACTTC.

The chain employs TRBV7-9 and TRBJ2-5, with 8 bases aligning to TRBD1. The CDR3 is 13 amino acids. The germline V gene encodes CDR1 SEHNR and CDR2 FQNEAQ (reference sequence). V shed 6 bases and J 5 bases; nucleotides not matched to a gene: 5. The CDR3 nucleotides read TGTGCCAGCAGTGATACAGGGGGGGAGACCCAGTACTTC. Translated, it gives CASSDTGGETQYF. Filled out from reference TRBV7-9 and TRBJ2-5, the complete variable domain reads DTGVSQNPRHKITKRGQNVTFRCDPISEHNRLYWYRQTLGQGPEFLTYFQNEAQLEKSRLLSDRFSAERPKGSFSTLEIQRTEQGDSAMYLCASSDTGGETQYFGPGTRLLVL.

This chain uses TRBV4-1 with TRBJ1-1; weak D call: TRBD1 (5 bases). Germline lookup yields CDR1 MGHRA and CDR2 YSYEKL. The V end was cut by 0 bases, the J end by 3 bases, with 23 bases between. CDR3 length: 19 amino acids. Here the CDR3 DNA reads TGCGCCAGCAGCCAAGAAGGTCCTAGTTGGGGCGGAGGGGACACTGAAGCTTTCTTT. Protein product: CASSQEGPSWGGGDTEAFF.

On this clone itself: The sample holds other DNA sequences that translate to the same CDR3. The chain recombines TRBV5-1 with TRBJ1-2; 8 bases are a match to TRBD1. This CDR3 region has 14 residues. The germline V gene encodes CDR1 SGHRS and CDR2 YFSETQ. V trimming: 3 bases; J trimming: 3 bases; junction bases outside the gene matches: 4. CDR3: CASSSGQGDYGYTF. CDR3 nucleotide sequence: TGCGCCAGCAGCTCCGGACAGGGAGACTATGGCTACACCTTC.

The V and J genes are TRBV18 and TRBJ2-1; unclear D gene. V lost 5 bases to trimming and J lost 7 bases, with 12 bases between them. This CDR3 has 13 residues. In germline, CDR1 is KGHSH, CDR2 LQKENI. The CDR3 coding sequence is TGTGCCAGCTCAAATGGCCTGATGAATGAGCAGTTCTTC. Amino acid sequence: CASSNGLMNEQFF.

This clone was detected only once. This chain joins TRBV29-1 and TRBJ2-7, with D possibly matching TRBD1 (6 bases). Trimming removed 4 bases at V and 4 bases at J, with 17 bases between. This CDR3 spans 14 amino acids. Germline loops: CDR1 SQVTM, CDR2 ANQGSEA. The CDR3 coding sequence is TGCAGCGTTGTAATCTACGGTCAGGGGTACGAGCAGTACTTC. Translation gives CSVVIYGQGYEQYF.

The rearrangement uses TRBV10-1 and TRBJ2-5; D ambiguous. The CDR3 loop spans 15 amino acids. V dropped 3 bases and J dropped 4 bases, with 15 bases sitting between them. Germline CDR1 WNHNN, CDR2 SYGVQD (reference sequence). The CDR3 nucleotides read TGCGCCAGCAGTGAAGTCGTAGGAGATGGAGAGACCCAGTACTTC. This translates into CASSEVVGDGETQYF.

The chain carries TRBV5-6 and TRBJ1-1; D gene uncertain. V lost 6 bases and J 8 bases, leaving 14 bases between the germline ends. The germline V gene has CDR1 SGHDT and CDR2 YYEEEE. The CDR3 has 12 amino acids. The CDR3 region is CASIPRSGEAFF. The CDR3 region has the DNA TGTGCCAGCATCCCTAGGAGTGGGGAAGCTTTCTTT.

This rearrangement joins TRBV10-1 to TRBJ1-2; D uncertain. The germline CDR1 and CDR2 sequences are WNHNN and SYGVQD (reference sequence). The germline V and J ends were trimmed by 0 bases and 8 bases, with 16 bases remaining between them. There are 15 residues in the CDR3. The CDR3: CASSESNGKTYGYTF. CDR3 DNA: TGCGCCAGCAGTGAGTCGAACGGGAAAACCTACGGCTACACCTTC.